This TCR beta chain originates from a study of brain metastases from non-small cell lung cancer. The germline V gene encodes CDR1 MNHEY and CDR2 SVGAGI. The ends lost 4 bases at V and 2 bases at J; junction bases unmatched: 3. CDR3 size: 14 residues. Here immunoSEQ multiplex PCR was the method, and the copy in TCRdb shows in-frame clones only, minus some. The table has some 2,000 clones, roughly 85% seen once. J is TRBJ2-7 and V is TRBV6-5; TRBD1 agrees at 9 bases. The specimen sequenced was tumor-adjacent normal tissue. The sequence was collected from a donor at least 40 years old with non-small cell lung cancer. CDR3 loop: CASSWTGAAYEQYF. The DNA for the CDR3 is TGTGCCAGCAGTTGGACAGGGGCAGCCTACGAGCAGTACTTC.